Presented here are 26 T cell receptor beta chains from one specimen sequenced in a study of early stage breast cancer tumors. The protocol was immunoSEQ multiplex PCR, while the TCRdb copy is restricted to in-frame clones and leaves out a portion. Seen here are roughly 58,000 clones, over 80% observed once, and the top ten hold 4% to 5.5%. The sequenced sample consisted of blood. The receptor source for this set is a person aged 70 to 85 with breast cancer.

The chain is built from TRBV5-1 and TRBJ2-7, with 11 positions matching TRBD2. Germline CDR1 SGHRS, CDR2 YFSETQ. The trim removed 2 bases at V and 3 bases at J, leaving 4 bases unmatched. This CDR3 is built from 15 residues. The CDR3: CASSFSGTSGYEQYF. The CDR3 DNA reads TGCGCCAGCAGCTTCAGTGGGACTAGCGGCTACGAGCAGTACTTC.

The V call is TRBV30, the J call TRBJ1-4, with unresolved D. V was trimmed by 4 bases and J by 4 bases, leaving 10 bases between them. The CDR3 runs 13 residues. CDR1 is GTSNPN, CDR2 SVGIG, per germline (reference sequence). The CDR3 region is CAWNPRSNEKLFF. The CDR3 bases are TGTGCCTGGAACCCTCGGAGTAATGAAAAACTGTTTTTT.

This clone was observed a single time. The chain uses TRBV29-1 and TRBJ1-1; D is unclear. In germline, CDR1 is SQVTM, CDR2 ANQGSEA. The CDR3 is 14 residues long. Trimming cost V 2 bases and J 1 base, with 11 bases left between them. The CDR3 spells CSVEIGGRNTEAFF. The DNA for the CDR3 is TGCAGCGTTGAAATTGGAGGTCGGAACACTGAAGCTTTCTTT.

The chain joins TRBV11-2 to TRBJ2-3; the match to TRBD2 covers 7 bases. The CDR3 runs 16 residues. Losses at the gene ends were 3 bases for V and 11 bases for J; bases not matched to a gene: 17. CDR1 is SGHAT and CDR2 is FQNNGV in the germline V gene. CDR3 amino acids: CASSLSSSGGGHWQYF. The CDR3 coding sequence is TGTGCCAGCAGCTTGAGTTCTAGCGGCGGAGGGCATTGGCAGTATTTT. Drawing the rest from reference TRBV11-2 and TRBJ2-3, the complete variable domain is EAGVAQSPRYKIIEKRQSVAFWCNPISGHATLYWYQQILGQGPKLLIQFQNNGVVDDSQLPKDRFSAERLKGVDSTLKIQPAKLEDSAVYLCASSLSSSGGGHWQYFGPGTRLTVL.

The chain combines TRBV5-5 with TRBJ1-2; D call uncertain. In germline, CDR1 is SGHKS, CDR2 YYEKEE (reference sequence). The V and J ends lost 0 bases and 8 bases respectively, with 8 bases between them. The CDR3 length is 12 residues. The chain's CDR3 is CASSLVSLGYTF. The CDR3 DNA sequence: TGTGCCAGCAGCTTGGTGTCTTTGGGCTACACCTTC.

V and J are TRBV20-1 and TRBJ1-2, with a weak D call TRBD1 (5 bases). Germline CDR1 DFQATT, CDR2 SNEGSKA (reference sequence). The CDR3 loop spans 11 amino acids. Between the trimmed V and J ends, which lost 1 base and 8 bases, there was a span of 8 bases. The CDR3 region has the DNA TGCAGTGCTAGAGGGGGGGTGGGCTACACCTTC. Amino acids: CSARGGVGYTF.

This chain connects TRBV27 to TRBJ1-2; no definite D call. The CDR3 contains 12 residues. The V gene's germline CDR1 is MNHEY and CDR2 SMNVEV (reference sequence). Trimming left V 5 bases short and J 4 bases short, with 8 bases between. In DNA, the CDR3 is TGTGCCAGCAGTGGGCCGCGCTATGGCTACACCTTC. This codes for CASSGPRYGYTF.

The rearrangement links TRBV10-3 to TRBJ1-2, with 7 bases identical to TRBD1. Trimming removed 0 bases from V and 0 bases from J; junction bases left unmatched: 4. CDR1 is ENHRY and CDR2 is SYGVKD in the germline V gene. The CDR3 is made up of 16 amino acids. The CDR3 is CAISESGTVANYGYTF. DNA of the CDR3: TGTGCCATCAGTGAGTCCGGGACAGTAGCTAACTATGGCTACACCTTC.

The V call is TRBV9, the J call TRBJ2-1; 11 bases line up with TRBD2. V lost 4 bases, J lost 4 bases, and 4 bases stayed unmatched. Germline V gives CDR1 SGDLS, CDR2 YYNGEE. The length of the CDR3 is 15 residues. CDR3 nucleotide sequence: TGTGCCAGCAGCACGACTAGCGGGATGTACAATGAGCAGTTCTTC. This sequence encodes CASSTTSGMYNEQFF.

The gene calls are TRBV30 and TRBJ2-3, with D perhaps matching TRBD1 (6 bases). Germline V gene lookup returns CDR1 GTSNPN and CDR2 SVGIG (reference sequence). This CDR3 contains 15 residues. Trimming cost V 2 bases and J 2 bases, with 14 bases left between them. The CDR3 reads CAWSFGGETTDTQYF. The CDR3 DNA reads TGTGCCTGGAGTTTTGGGGGCGAGACCACAGATACGCAGTATTTT.

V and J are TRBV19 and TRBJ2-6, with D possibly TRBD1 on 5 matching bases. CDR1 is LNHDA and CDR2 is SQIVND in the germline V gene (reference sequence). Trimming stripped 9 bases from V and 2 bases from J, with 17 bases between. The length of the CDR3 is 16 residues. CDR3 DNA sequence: TGTGCCAGCTCAGGACAAGGGGTCGCTGGGGCCAACGTCCTGACTTTC. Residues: CASSGQGVAGANVLTF.

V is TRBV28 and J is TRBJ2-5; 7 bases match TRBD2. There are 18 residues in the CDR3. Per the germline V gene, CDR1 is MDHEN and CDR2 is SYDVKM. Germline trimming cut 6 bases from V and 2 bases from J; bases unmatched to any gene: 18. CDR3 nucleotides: TGTGCCAGCAGCCTCATTTTGAACTCGGGAGGCACTCAAGAGACCCAGTACTTC. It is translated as CASSLILNSGGTQETQYF.

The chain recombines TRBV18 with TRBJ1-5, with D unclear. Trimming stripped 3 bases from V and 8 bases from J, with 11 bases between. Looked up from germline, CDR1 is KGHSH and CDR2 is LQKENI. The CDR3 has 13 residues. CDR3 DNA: TGTGCCAGCTCACCCGGGGTTGAGGAGCCCCAGCATTTT. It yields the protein CASSPGVEEPQHF.

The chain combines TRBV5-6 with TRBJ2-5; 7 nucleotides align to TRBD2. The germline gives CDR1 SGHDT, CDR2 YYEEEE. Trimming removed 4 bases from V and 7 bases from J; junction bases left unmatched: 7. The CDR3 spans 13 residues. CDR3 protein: CASSGTGGGTQYF. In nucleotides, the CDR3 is TGTGCCAGCAGCGGGACTGGGGGGGGGACCCAGTACTTC.

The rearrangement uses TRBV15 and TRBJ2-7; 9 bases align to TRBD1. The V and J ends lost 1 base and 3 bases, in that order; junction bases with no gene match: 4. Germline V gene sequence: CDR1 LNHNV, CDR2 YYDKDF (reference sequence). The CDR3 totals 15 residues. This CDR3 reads CATSRGGTGIYEQYF. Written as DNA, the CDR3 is TGTGCCACCAGCAGAGGCGGGACAGGGATCTACGAGCAGTACTTC.

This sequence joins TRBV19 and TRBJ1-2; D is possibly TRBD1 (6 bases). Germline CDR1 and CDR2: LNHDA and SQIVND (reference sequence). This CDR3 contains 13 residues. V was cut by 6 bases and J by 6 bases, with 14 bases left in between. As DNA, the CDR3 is TGTGCCAGTAGACTCCAGGGGCGGGATGGCTACACCTTC. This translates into CASRLQGRDGYTF. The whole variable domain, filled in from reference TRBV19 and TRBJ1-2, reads DGGITQSPKYLFRKEGQNVTLSCEQNLNHDAMYWYRQDPGQGLRLIYYSQIVNDFQKGDIAEGYSVSREKKESFPLTVTSAQKNPTAFYLCASRLQGRDGYTFGSGTRLTVV.

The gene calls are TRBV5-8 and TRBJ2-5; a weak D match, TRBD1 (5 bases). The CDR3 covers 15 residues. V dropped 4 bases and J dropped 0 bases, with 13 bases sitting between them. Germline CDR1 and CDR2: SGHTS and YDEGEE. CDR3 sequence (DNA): TGTGCCAGCAGCCTCGACTTAGGGGACCAAGAGACCCAGTACTTC. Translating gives CASSLDLGDQETQYF.

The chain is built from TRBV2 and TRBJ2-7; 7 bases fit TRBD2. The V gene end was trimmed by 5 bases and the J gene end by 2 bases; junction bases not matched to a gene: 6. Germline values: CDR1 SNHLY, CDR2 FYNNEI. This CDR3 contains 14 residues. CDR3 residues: CASSRTRTTYEQYF. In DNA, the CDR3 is TGTGCCAGCAGTAGGACTAGAACCACCTACGAGCAGTACTTC. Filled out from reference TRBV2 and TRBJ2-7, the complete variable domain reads EPEVTQTPSHQVTQMGQEVILRCVPISNHLYFYWYRQILGQKVEFLVSFYNNEISEKSEIFDDQFSVERPDGSNFTLKIRSTKLEDSAMYFCASSRTRTTYEQYFGPGTRLTVT.

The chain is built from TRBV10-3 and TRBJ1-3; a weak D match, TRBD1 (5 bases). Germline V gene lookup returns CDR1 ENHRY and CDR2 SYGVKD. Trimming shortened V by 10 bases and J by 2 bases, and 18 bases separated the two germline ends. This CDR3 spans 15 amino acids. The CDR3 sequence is CASRAQVSTGNTIYF. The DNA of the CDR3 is TGTGCCAGCCGGGCACAGGTTTCGACTGGAAACACCATATATTTT.

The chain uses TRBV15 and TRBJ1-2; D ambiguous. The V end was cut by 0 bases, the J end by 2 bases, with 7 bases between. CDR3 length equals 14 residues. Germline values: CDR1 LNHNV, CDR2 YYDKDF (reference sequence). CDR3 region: CATSRERENYGYTF. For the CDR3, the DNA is TGTGCCACCAGCAGAGAGCGGGAGAACTATGGCTACACCTTC.

The CDR3 region has the DNA TGTGCCATCAGGGGACTAGCGGGGGTCAATGAGCAGTTCTTC. Amino acid sequence: CAIRGLAGVNEQFF. The J gene is TRBJ2-1, the V gene TRBV10-3, with 14 nucleotides matching TRBD2. Germline V gene lookup returns CDR1 ENHRY and CDR2 SYGVKD. CDR3 size: 14 residues. V gave up 6 bases and J gave up 6 bases; unmatched junction bases: 1.

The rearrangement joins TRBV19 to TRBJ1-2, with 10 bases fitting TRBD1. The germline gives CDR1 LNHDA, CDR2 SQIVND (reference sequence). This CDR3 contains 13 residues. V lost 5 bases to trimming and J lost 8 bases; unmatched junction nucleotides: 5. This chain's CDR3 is CASSGRDRGGYTF. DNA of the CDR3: TGTGCCAGTAGTGGACGGGACAGGGGAGGCTACACCTTC.

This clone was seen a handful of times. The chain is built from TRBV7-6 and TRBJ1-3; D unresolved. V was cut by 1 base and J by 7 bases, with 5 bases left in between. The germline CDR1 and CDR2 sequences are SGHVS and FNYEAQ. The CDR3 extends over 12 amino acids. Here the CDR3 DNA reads TGTGCCAGCAGCTTAGATCGGAACACCATATATTTT. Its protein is CASSLDRNTIYF.

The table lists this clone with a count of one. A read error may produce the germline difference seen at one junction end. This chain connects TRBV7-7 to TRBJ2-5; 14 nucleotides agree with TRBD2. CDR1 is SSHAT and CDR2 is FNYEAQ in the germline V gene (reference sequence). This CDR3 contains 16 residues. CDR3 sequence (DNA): TGTGCTAGCAGCTTTGGGACTAGCGGGAGCCAAGAGACCCAGTACTTC. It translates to CASSFGTSGSQETQYF.

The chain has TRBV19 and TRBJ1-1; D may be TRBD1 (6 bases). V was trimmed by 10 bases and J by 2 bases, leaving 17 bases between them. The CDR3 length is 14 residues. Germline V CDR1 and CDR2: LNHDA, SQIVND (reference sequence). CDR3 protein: CATLPGTYNTEAFF. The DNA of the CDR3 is TGTGCCACACTTCCCGGGACATATAACACTGAAGCTTTCTTT.

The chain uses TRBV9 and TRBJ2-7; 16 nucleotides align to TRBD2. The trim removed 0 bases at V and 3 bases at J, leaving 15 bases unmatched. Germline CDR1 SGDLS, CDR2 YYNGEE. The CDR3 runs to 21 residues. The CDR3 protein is CASSVAASTGLAGGVGYEQYF. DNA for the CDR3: TGTGCCAGCAGCGTAGCCGCGTCGACGGGACTAGCGGGGGGGGTTGGCTACGAGCAGTACTTC.